Listed below are T cell receptor beta chains from one sample, sequenced in a study of OX40 agonist ivuxolimab in advanced cancers. Clones were sequenced by immunoSEQ multiplex PCR, and TCRdb holds only the in-frame ones, with some missing. There are over 65,000 clones in the sample; under 95% occur only once, and 11% lies in the top ten. Sequencing was performed on CD4+ or CD8+ T cells sorted from blood, taken in a trial of the OX40 agonist ivuxolimab. The source is an adult with an advanced solid tumor such as melanoma, head and neck, liver or kidney cancer. Each CDR3 is given with its conserved first and last residue. The D gene is left open where the match is weak. Size values are once, few and many counts, or a class for expanded clones, and some rows have none.

cdr3_aa | cdr3_nt | clone_size | d_call | j_call | v_call
CASSPGDREIFIGSYEQYF | TGCGCCAGCAGCCCTGGGGACAGGGAAATCTTTATAGGCTCCTACGAGCAGTACTTC | . | TRBD1 | TRBJ2-7 | TRBV5-1
CASSVATATNEQFF | TGTGCCAGCAGCGTAGCGACAGCCACCAATGAGCAGTTCTTC | . | . | TRBJ2-1 | TRBV9
CASSSLLTDSYEQYF | TGCGCCAGCAGCAGCCTCTTGACGGACTCCTACGAGCAGTACTTC | . | . | TRBJ2-7 | TRBV4-1
CASSYAPGTGGETQYF | TGTGCCAGCAGTTACGCTCCCGGGACAGGGGGCGAGACCCAGTACTTC | . | TRBD1 | TRBJ2-5 | TRBV6-5
CASSGGTGNYNEQFF | TGTGCCAGCAGTGGGGGGACAGGGAACTACAATGAGCAGTTCTTC | . | TRBD1 | TRBJ2-1 | TRBV25-1
CASSLYRGSYEQYF | TGTGCCAGCAGTTTATACAGGGGGTCCTACGAGCAGTACTTC | . | TRBD1 | TRBJ2-7 | TRBV28
CASSLFPGTEDTNYGYTF | TGCGCCAGCAGCTTGTTTCCCGGGACAGAAGATACTAACTATGGCTACACCTTC | . | TRBD1 | TRBJ1-2 | TRBV5-1
CASSQNPGDQPQHF | TGTGCCAGCAGCCAAAACCCAGGGGATCAGCCCCAGCATTTT | . | . | TRBJ1-5 | TRBV14
CASSQVRGLQDSYEQYF | TGCGCCAGCAGCCAAGTGAGAGGACTCCAAGACTCCTACGAGCAGTACTTC | . | . | TRBJ2-7 | TRBV4-1
CASSLSGGSGNTIYF | TGTGCCAGCAGTTTATCCGGGGGCTCTGGAAACACCATATATTTT | . | . | TRBJ1-3 | TRBV27
CASSVVGRNPLEQFF | TGTGCCAGCAGCGTAGTCGGACGCAACCCCTTAGAGCAGTTCTTC | . | . | TRBJ2-1 | TRBV9
CASSVRTGGRGYTF | TGTGCCAGCAGCGTCCGGACAGGGGGACGGGGCTACACCTTC | . | TRBD1 | TRBJ1-2 | TRBV5-8
CSVAVGEKLFF | TGCAGCGTTGCGGTAGGGGAAAAACTGTTTTTT | . | . | TRBJ1-4 | TRBV29-1
CASSLEQNSYEQYF | TGTGCCAGCAGCTTAGAACAGAACTCCTACGAGCAGTACTTC | . | . | TRBJ2-7 | TRBV7-6
CATSINEEGVAYNEQFF | TGTGCCACCAGCATCAACGAGGAGGGGGTTGCCTACAATGAGCAGTTCTTC | few | . | TRBJ2-1 | TRBV15
CASSLTGAYGYTF | TGTGCCAGCAGCTTGACAGGGGCCTATGGCTACACCTTC | . | TRBD1 | TRBJ1-2 | TRBV5-4
CASSSPGIKEETQYF | TGTGCCAGCAGCTCACCGGGCATTAAGGAAGAGACCCAGTACTTC | . | . | TRBJ2-5 | TRBV9
CASSYSVIPSVETQYF | TGTGCCAGCAGTTACTCGGTGATTCCTAGCGTGGAGACCCAGTACTTC | . | . | TRBJ2-5 | TRBV6-6
CASSVDQPSNEQFF | TGTGCCAGCAGCGTAGACCAACCGAGTAATGAGCAGTTCTTC | . | . | TRBJ2-1 | TRBV9
CAIRGDDSYEQYF | TGTGCCATCAGGGGGGACGACTCCTACGAGCAGTACTTC | . | . | TRBJ2-7 | TRBV10-3
CASSQDSRGGYEQYF | TGCGCCAGCAGCCAAGATTCTCGCGGGGGCTACGAGCAGTACTTC | . | TRBD2 | TRBJ2-7 | TRBV4-3
CASSLGPGQGYTGELFF | TGCGCCAGCAGCTTGGGCCCGGGACAGGGTTACACCGGGGAGCTGTTTTTT | . | TRBD1 | TRBJ2-2 | TRBV5-1
CASSLAPGQLGYGYTF | TGTGCCAGCAGTTTAGCCCCGGGACAATTAGGCTATGGCTACACCTTC | . | . | TRBJ1-2 | TRBV27
CASSVQVGVSGANVLTF | TGTGCCAGCAGCGTCCAAGTGGGGGTCTCTGGGGCCAACGTCCTGACTTTC | . | . | TRBJ2-6 | TRBV9
CACKMRVGLESGELFF | TGTGCCTGCAAGATGAGGGTAGGGCTTGAATCCGGGGAGCTGTTTTTT | . | . | TRBJ2-2 | TRBV30
CASSRTGNSNQPQHF | TGTGCCAGCAGCCGGACAGGGAATAGCAATCAGCCCCAGCATTTT | . | TRBD1 | TRBJ1-5 | TRBV7-6
CASSKLSPVGYSEQFF | TGTGCCAGCAGCAAGCTAAGCCCAGTGGGGTACAGTGAGCAGTTCTTC | . | . | TRBJ2-1 | TRBV21-1
CASSMGWGSYEQYF | TGCGCCAGCAGCATGGGTTGGGGGTCCTACGAGCAGTACTTC | . | . | TRBJ2-7 | TRBV5-1
CATSREVGGSYYEQYF | TGTGCCACCAGCAGAGAGGTAGGGGGCAGTTACTACGAGCAGTACTTC | once | TRBD1 | TRBJ2-7 | TRBV15
CASSEGDRGFFGYTF | TGCGCCAGCAGCGAGGGGGACAGGGGATTTTTCGGCTACACCTTC | . | TRBD1 | TRBJ1-2 | TRBV5-1
CASAETGKSYEQYF | TGTGCCAGCGCTGAGACAGGGAAGTCCTACGAGCAGTACTTC | . | TRBD1 | TRBJ2-7 | TRBV7-9
CASSDRDSNNEQFF | TGTGCCAGCAGCGACCGGGACAGCAACAATGAGCAGTTCTTC | . | TRBD1 | TRBJ2-1 | TRBV9
CASSSNSEAFF | TGTGCCAGCAGCTCCAACAGTGAAGCTTTCTTT | . | . | TRBJ1-1 | TRBV7-6
CASSFPGTFLYGYTF | TGTGCCAGCAGCTTCCCCGGGACATTCCTCTATGGCTACACCTTC | . | . | TRBJ1-2 | TRBV7-9
CASSQDFGGAAFF | TGCGCCAGCAGCCAAGATTTCGGAGGGGCTGCTTTCTTT | . | . | TRBJ1-1 | TRBV4-3
CASSSDGVPGEQYF | TGCGCCAGCAGCTCCGATGGGGTTCCGGGCGAGCAGTACTTC | once | . | TRBJ2-7 | TRBV5-1
CASSSAPTLFDMGDLHF | TGTGCCAGCAGCTCTGCCCCGACACTTTTCGATATGGGGGACCTCCACTTT | . | . | TRBJ1-6 | TRBV7-6
CASSLGGKFEQYF | TGTGCCAGCAGCTTGGGGGGGAAATTCGAGCAGTACTTC | . | TRBD2 | TRBJ2-7 | TRBV7-9
CASSEISWGDYGYTF | TGTGCCAGCAGTGAAATCTCGTGGGGCGACTATGGCTACACCTTC | . | . | TRBJ1-2 | TRBV6-1
CASSFGTGGSSPLHF | TGTGCCAGCAGTTTTGGGACAGGGGGAAGTTCACCCCTCCACTTT | . | TRBD1 | TRBJ1-6 | TRBV27
CASSPWLGQGGSMGYEQYF | TGTGCCAGCTCACCATGGCTGGGACAGGGAGGATCTATGGGCTACGAGCAGTACTTC | . | TRBD1 | TRBJ2-7 | TRBV18
CASSPLDRVIHEQYF | TGTGCCAGCAGTCCCCTAGACAGGGTGATACACGAGCAGTACTTC | . | TRBD1 | TRBJ2-7 | TRBV27
CASSVEAGNIYGYTF | TGTGCCAGCAGCGTAGAGGCAGGAAATATCTATGGCTACACCTTC | . | . | TRBJ1-2 | TRBV9
CASSLAQGGASQPQHF | TGTGCCAGCAGCTTAGCGCAAGGGGGCGCGAGTCAGCCCCAGCATTTT | once | TRBD1 | TRBJ1-5 | TRBV7-2
CASSAGTGADFSGNTIYF | TGCGCCAGCAGTGCCGGGACAGGGGCGGATTTCTCTGGAAACACCATATATTTT | medium-sized | TRBD1 | TRBJ1-3 | TRBV10-1
CASSLDQGNYGYTF | TGTGCCAGCAGCTTAGATCAGGGTAACTATGGCTACACCTTC | . | . | TRBJ1-2 | TRBV13
CASSADLAGGRETQYF | TGTGCCAGCAGTGCCGACCTAGCGGGGGGTAGGGAGACCCAGTACTTC | . | TRBD2 | TRBJ2-5 | TRBV6-1
CASALGGDETQYF | TGTGCCAGCGCCCTAGGGGGGGATGAGACCCAGTACTTC | . | . | TRBJ2-5 | TRBV7-3
CASSSSSGRKNTQYF | TGTGCCAGCAGTTCCTCTTCCGGGCGCAAAAATACGCAGTATTTT | . | . | TRBJ2-3 | TRBV27